A selection of T cell receptor beta chains follows, all from one sample in a study of T-cell reconstitution after alpha-beta-depleted transplantation in children. TCRdb passed the PCR reads through MiXCR, listing each CDR3 protein once. The sample consists of more than 500,000 distinct CDR3 sequences, 11% of them appearing once. The material was PBMCs, mostly from graft donor cells, obtained 180 days after TCRalphabeta/CD19-depleted stem cell transplant. Receptors were obtained from a female patient aged 2-15 years who had a stem cell transplant for aplastic anemia, so the T cells may come from the graft donor. Each CDR3 is given with its conserved first and last residue. The D gene is left open where the match is weak. Size is stated for part of the rows, as once, few or many counts, or as a class when the clone is expanded.

TRBJ2-5 | TRBV12-3/TRBV12-4 | - | TRBD2 | TGTGCCAGCAGTTTGTGGACTAGCGGGAGAGGAGAGACCCAGTACTTC | CASSLWTSGRGETQYF
TRBJ1-5 | TRBV24-1 | few | - | TGTGCCACCAGTGACCCTCTGTCTAATCAGCCCCAGCATTTT | CATSDPLSNQPQHF
TRBJ2-5 | TRBV20-1 | few | - | TGCAGTCCTACACGTTACGAGACCCAGTACTTC | CSPTRYETQYF
TRBJ2-2 | TRBV14 | - | - | TGTGCCAGCAGCCATCTCTATTCGGCCGGGGAGCTGTTTTTT | CASSHLYSAGELFF
TRBJ2-3 | TRBV7-6 | few | - | TGTGCCAGCAGCTTACCCGACTTGGGCAGGGCGAGAGATACGCAGTATTTT | CASSLPDLGRARDTQYF
TRBJ1-5 | TRBV28 | few | - | TGTGCCAGCAGCTCGTGGCAGGGGAATCAGCCCCAGCATTTT | CASSSWQGNQPQHF
TRBJ2-1 | TRBV6-1 | few | - | TGTGCCAGCAAACCAGAGTACAATGAGCAGTTCTTC | CASKPEYNEQFF
TRBJ2-7 | TRBV28 | many | TRBD2 | TGTGCCAGCCAAGTACTAGCGGGCTACGAGCAGTACTTC | CASQVLAGYEQYF
TRBJ2-5 | TRBV29-1 | - | - | TGCAGCGTTGAGCCGAGGGGTATCCAAGAGACCCAGTACTTC | CSVEPRGIQETQYF
TRBJ1-2 | TRBV10-3 | - | TRBD1 | TGTGCCATCAGTGAGTCACGAAACGGCAGGGGGGCTAACTATGGCTACACCTTC | CAISESRNGRGANYGYTF
TRBJ2-5 | TRBV18 | - | TRBD2 | TGTGCCAGCTCACCACCGGGGGGGGTGAAGTACCAAGAGACCCAGTACTTC | CASSPPGGVKYQETQYF
TRBJ1-2 | TRBV9 | - | TRBD1 | TGTGCCAGCAGCGCGGGACAGGGCCAAGCTAACTATGGCTACACCTTC | CASSAGQGQANYGYTF
TRBJ2-2 | TRBV4-2 | once | TRBD2 | TGTGCCAGCAGCCGACCGGGAGGTAGCGGCACCGGGGAGCTGTTTTTT | CASSRPGGSGTGELFF
TRBJ2-7 | TRBV28 | - | - | TGTGCCAGCAGTTTCAGACTACCGGGAGCAAACGAGCAGTACTTC | CASSFRLPGANEQYF
TRBJ2-1 | TRBV3-1 | - | - | TGTGCCAGCAGCCAAGATCCGACAGGCCCCTACAATGAGCAGTTCTTC | CASSQDPTGPYNEQFF
TRBJ2-3 | TRBV5-5 | few | - | TGTGCCAGCCATTTTCTAGCTGCCGATACGCAGTATTTT | CASHFLAADTQYF
TRBJ2-3 | TRBV21-1 | - | - | TGTGCCAGCAGCAAAGGAAGGGGCCGGGACTCCGGGTGGTGTGATACGCAGTATTTT | CASSKGRGRDSGWCDTQYF
TRBJ1-1 | TRBV20-1 | - | - | TGCAGTGCTCAGGGACACCTGAACACTGAAGCTTTCTTT | CSAQGHLNTEAFF
TRBJ2-2 | TRBV30 | - | - | TGTGCCTGGTCGGGACCAGGGGTACTTGGGCCCGGGGAGCTGTTTTTT | CAWSGPGVLGPGELFF
TRBJ2-2 | TRBV5-1 | few | - | TGCGCCAGCAGCCAAGGACACCCGGGCGAGAACACCGGGGAGCTGTTTTTT | CASSQGHPGENTGELFF
TRBJ2-5 | TRBV2 | few | - | TGTGCCAGCAGTCGAGAAGGGGTCGAGACCCAGTACTTC | CASSREGVETQYF
TRBJ2-7 | TRBV27 | few | TRBD1 | TGTGCCAGCAGTTACACAGGGGGCATAGGCGACGAGCAGTACTTC | CASSYTGGIGDEQYF
TRBJ2-1 | TRBV5-1 | many | TRBD2 | TGCGCCAGCAGTTTCCTTAGCGGGAGGGGAAATGAGCAGTTCTTC | CASSFLSGRGNEQFF
TRBJ1-2 | TRBV29-1 | few | - | TGCAGCCTCCAACATCACAACAGGGTTAACTATGGCTACACCTTC | CSLQHHNRVNYGYTF
TRBJ2-1 | TRBV20-1 | - | TRBD2 | TGCAGTGCTAGAGGACTAGCGGGAGACACCCTTGAGCAGTTCTTC | CSARGLAGDTLEQFF
TRBJ2-7 | TRBV7-6 | - | - | TGTGCCAGCAGCTCCACTGCTTACGAGCAGTACTTC | CASSSTAYEQYF
TRBJ2-7 | TRBV20-1 | few | TRBD2 | TGCAGTGCTCCCCTGACTAGCGGGAGACCCTACGAGCAGTACTTC | CSAPLTSGRPYEQYF
TRBJ2-1 | TRBV7-3 | few | TRBD1 | TGTGCCAGCAGCTTAGAGACAGGGAGACCCCACAATGAGCAGTTCTTC | CASSLETGRPHNEQFF
TRBJ2-4 | TRBV7-9 | - | - | TGTGCCAGCAGCTTGAGCGGGTTGGGCCAAAACATTCAGTACTTC | CASSLSGLGQNIQYF
TRBJ1-2 | TRBV20-1 | - | - | TGCAGTGCTGAGACAGGCCCCTATGGCTACACCTTC | CSAETGPYGYTF
TRBJ1-1 | TRBV11-2 | few | TRBD1 | TGTGCCAGCAGCTTCCCGGGACAGGGGCTTATGAACACTGAAGCTTTCTTT | CASSFPGQGLMNTEAFF
TRBJ2-5 | TRBV6-2/TRBV6-3 | few | TRBD2 | TGTGCCAGCACCCCGGGGAGGGAAGAGACCCAGTACTTC | CASTPGREETQYF
TRBJ1-1 | TRBV20-1 | - | - | TGCAGTGCTAGAGATCTAGGCAGGGGACCCACTGAAGCTTTCTTT | CSARDLGRGPTEAFF
TRBJ1-4 | TRBV29-1 | many | - | TGCAGCGTTCTCGCCAGTGAAAAACTGTTTTTT | CSVLASEKLFF
TRBJ2-3 | TRBV18 | many | TRBD2 | TGTGCCAGCTCACCTGGGACTAGCGGGAGTAGGACGCAGTATTTT | CASSPGTSGSRTQYF
TRBJ2-5 | TRBV29-1 | - | TRBD2 | TGCAGCGTAAGGACTAGCGGAGGGGTGGAGACCCAGTACTTC | CSVRTSGGVETQYF
TRBJ2-3 | TRBV28 | - | TRBD2 | TGTGCCAGCAGTTACCGGACTAGCGGAACTAGCACAGATACGCAGTATTTT | CASSYRTSGTSTDTQYF
TRBJ2-7 | TRBV4-1 | few | - | TGCGCCAGCAGCCAAGATACGGGGCAGGGTGCGTACGAGCAGTACTTC | CASSQDTGQGAYEQYF
TRBJ2-6 | TRBV15 | - | - | TGTGCCACCAGCAGAAAGGGGCTCGGGGCCAACGTCCTGACTTTC | CATSRKGLGANVLTF
TRBJ1-2 | TRBV4-3 | - | - | TGCGCCAGCAGCCAACCGGGACAAAGGGATGGCTACACCTTC | CASSQPGQRDGYTF
TRBJ2-1 | TRBV20-1 | - | TRBD2 | TGCAGTGCTAGAGATAACTGGGGACTAGCGGTATACAATGAGCAGTTCTTC | CSARDNWGLAVYNEQFF
TRBJ2-5 | TRBV15 | few | - | TGTGCCACCAGCAGAGGCTTTGGGACGGTAATATACTTC | CATSRGFGTVIYF
TRBJ2-2 | TRBV9 | - | - | TGTGCCAGCAGCGTAGCTCGGAAGGGCCTAAGCACCGGGGAGCTGTTTTTT | CASSVARKGLSTGELFF
TRBJ2-1 | TRBV5-1 | - | - | TGCGCCAGCAGCCCAACCCTTGGGGGGAATGAGCAGTTCTTC | CASSPTLGGNEQFF
TRBJ1-1 | TRBV11-1 | few | - | TGTGCCAGCAGCCAGCCTACGCGCTCAGGGACTGAAGCTTTCTTT | CASSQPTRSGTEAFF
TRBJ1-2 | TRBV5-1 | few | TRBD1 | TGCGCCAGCAGCCCAACGACAGGGATCCCTCAAGATGGCTACACCTTC | CASSPTTGIPQDGYTF
TRBJ2-1 | TRBV19 | - | - | TGTGCCAGTAGTATCCGATATGGGCGGGAGAGGGGGGAGCAGTTCTTC | CASSIRYGRERGEQFF
TRBJ1-5 | TRBV27 | many | - | TGTGCCAGCAGCAGGGCGGGGACACTCAATCAGCCCCAGCATTTT | CASSRAGTLNQPQHF
TRBJ2-1 | TRBV7-9 | few | TRBD2 | TGTGCCAGCAGCTCATTTAGGCTAGCGGGGTACAATGAGCAGTTCTTC | CASSSFRLAGYNEQFF
TRBJ2-5 | TRBV24-1 | - | - | TGTGCCACCAGTCGCAGGGGACCGGAGGCCCAGTACTTC | CATSRRGPEAQYF
TRBJ1-4 | TRBV7-8 | - | - | TGTGCCAGCATGGCCCAAAGGGCAACTAATGAAAAACTGTTTTTT | CASMAQRATNEKLFF
TRBJ2-7 | TRBV20-1 | few | TRBD1 | TGCAGTGCTAGACCCGGGACAGGGCCCTACGAGCAGTACTTC | CSARPGTGPYEQYF